This T cell receptor (beta chain) is from a study of PD-1 blockade in classical Hodgkin lymphoma. The protocol was immunoSEQ multiplex PCR, while the TCRdb copy is restricted to in-frame clones and leaves out a portion. The sample consists of fewer than 100,000 clones, roughly 92% of them appearing once. Study-wide results and limits: Similar baseline diversity was found in complete responders and newly diagnosed patients.

Regarding this clone: The antigen remains undetermined.

The CDR3 loop spans 15 amino acids. The germline V gene encodes CDR1 MNHNY and CDR2 SVGAGI (reference sequence). Trimming removed 4 bases at V and 1 base at J, with 11 bases between. Every one of the patients relapsed after autologous stem cell transplantation (brentuximab vedotin exposure was variable). This clonotype was sampled from a human donor with classical Hodgkin lymphoma. The chain carries TRBV6-6 and TRBJ2-1; D unresolved. The sequences come from peripheral blood mononuclear cells (PBMCs), collected at baseline. The CDR3 reads CASSSWAGSYNEQFF. The CDR3 region has the DNA TGTGCCAGCAGTTCCTGGGCCGGGTCCTACAATGAGCAGTTCTTC.